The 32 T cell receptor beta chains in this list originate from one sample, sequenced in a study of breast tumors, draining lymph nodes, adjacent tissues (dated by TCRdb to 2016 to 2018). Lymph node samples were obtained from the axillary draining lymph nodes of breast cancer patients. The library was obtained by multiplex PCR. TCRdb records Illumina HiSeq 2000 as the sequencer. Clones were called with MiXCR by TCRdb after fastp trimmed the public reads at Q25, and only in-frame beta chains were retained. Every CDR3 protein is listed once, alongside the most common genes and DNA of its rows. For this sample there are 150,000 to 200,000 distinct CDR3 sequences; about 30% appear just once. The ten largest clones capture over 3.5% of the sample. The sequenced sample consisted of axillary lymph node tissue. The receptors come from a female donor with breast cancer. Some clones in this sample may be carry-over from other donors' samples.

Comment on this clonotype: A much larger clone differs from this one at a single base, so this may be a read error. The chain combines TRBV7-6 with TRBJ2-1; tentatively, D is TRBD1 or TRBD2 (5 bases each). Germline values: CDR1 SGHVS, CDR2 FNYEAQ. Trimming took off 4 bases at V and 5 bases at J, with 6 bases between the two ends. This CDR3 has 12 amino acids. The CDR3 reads CASSWGHNEQFF. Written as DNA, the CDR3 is TGTGCCAGCAGCTGGGGACACAATGAGCAGTTCTTC.

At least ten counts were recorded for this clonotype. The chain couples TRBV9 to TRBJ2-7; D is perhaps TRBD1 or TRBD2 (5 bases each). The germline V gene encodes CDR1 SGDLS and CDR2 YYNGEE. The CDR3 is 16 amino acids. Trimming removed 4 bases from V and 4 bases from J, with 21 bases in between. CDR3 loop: CASSLQPGRPYYEQYF. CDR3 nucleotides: TGTGCCAGCAGCTTACAGCCGGGACGCCCTTATTACGAGCAGTACTTC.

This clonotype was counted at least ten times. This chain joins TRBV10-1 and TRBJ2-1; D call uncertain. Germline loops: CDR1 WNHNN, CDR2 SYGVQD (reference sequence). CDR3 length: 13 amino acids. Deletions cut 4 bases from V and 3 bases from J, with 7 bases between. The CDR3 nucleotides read TGCGCCAGCAGTGGTCAGAACTACAATGAGCAGTTCTTC. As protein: CASSGQNYNEQFF.

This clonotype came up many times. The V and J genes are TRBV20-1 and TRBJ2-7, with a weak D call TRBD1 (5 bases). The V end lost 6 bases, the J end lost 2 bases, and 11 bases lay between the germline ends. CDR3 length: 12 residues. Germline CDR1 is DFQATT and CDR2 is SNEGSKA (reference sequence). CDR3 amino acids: CSAQGDTYEQYF. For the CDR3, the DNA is TGCAGTGCCCAGGGTGACACCTACGAGCAGTACTTC.

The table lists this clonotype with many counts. CDR3 sequence: CASSDPFQGALTGELFF. The CDR3 coding sequence is TGTGCCAGCAGCGACCCGTTCCAGGGGGCGCTCACCGGGGAGCTGTTTTTT. The chain employs TRBV2 and TRBJ2-2, with 8 bases matching TRBD1. The V segment lost 6 bases and the J segment 4 bases; nucleotides outside the gene matches: 13. Germline assignment: CDR1 SNHLY and CDR2 FYNNEI. This CDR3 comprises 17 residues.

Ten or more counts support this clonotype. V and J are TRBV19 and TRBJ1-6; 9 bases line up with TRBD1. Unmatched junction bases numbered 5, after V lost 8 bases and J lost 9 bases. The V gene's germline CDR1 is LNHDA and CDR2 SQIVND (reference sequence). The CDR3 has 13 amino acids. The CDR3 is CASGDRDRSPLHF. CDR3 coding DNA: TGTGCCAGTGGGGACAGGGATCGTTCACCCCTCCACTTT.

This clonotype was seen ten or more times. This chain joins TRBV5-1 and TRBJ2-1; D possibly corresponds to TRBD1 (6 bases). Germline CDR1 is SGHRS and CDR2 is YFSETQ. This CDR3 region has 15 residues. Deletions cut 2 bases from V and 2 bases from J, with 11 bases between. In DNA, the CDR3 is TGCGCCAGCAGCTTAGACTCAGGGGCCTACAATGAGCAGTTCTTC. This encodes CASSLDSGAYNEQFF.

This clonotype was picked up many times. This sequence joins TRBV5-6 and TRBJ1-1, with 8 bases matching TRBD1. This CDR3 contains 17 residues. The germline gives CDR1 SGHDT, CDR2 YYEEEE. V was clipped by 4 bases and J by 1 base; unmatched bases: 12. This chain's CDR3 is CASSNEPGGWRNTEAFF. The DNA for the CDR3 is TGTGCCAGCAGCAACGAACCAGGGGGCTGGAGGAACACTGAAGCTTTCTTT.

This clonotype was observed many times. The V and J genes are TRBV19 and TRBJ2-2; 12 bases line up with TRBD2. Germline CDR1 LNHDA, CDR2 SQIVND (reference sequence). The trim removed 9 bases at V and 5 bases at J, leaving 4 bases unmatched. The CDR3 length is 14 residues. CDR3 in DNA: TGTGCCAGCGTCGGGACTAGCGGGACCGGGGAGCTGTTTTTT. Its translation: CASVGTSGTGELFF.

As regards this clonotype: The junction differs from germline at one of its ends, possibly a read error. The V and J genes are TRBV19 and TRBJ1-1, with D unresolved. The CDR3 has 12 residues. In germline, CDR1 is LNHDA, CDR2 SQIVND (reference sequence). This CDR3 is CASSIPGSETFF. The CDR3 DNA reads TGTGCCAGTAGTATCCCTGGGTCTGAAACTTTCTTT.

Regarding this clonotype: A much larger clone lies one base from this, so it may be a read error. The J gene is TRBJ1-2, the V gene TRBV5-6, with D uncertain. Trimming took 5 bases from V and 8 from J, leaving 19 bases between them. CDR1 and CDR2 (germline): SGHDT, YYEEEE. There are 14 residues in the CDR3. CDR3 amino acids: CASSQVTAGRGYTF. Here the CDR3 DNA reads TGTGCCAGCAGTCAAGTCACAGCGGGCCGAGGCTACACCTTC.

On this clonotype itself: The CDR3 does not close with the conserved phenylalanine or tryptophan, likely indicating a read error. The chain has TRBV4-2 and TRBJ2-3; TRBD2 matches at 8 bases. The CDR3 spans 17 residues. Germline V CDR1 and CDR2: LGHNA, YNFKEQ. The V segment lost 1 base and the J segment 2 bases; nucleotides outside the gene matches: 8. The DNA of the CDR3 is TGTGCCAGCAGCCAAGGAGGGGTAGCGGGGAACACAGATACGCAGTATCTT. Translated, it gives CASSQGGVAGNTDTQYL.

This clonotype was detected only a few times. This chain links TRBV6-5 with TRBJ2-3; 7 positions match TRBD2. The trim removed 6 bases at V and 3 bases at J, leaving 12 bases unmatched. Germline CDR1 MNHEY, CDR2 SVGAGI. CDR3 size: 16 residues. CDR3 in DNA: TGTGCCAGCAGACCCACGATAGCGCGGGGGACAGATACGCAGTATTTT. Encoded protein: CASRPTIARGTDTQYF.

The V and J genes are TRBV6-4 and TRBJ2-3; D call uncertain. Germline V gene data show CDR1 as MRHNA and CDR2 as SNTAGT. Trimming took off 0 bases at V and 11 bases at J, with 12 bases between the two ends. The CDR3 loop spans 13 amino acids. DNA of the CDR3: TGTGCCAGCAGTGACTCGACGAACAATGAGCAGTATTTT. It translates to CASSDSTNNEQYF.

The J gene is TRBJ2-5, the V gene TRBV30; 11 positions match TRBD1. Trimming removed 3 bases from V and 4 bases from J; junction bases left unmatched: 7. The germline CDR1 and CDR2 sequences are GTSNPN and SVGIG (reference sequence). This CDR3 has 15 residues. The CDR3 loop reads CAWSTGTGGIETQYF. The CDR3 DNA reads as TGTGCCTGGAGCACCGGGACAGGGGGTATAGAGACCCAGTACTTC.

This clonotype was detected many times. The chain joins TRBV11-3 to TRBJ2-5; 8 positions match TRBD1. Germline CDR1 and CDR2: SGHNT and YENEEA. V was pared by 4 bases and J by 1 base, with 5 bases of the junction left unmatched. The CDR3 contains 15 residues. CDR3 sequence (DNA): TGTGCCAGCAGCTACCCGACAGGGGTCCAAGAGACCCAGTACTTC. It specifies CASSYPTGVQETQYF.

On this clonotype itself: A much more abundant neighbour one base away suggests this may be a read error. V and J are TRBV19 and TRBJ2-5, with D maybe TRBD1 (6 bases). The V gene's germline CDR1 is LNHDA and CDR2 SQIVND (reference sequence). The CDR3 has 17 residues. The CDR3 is CASSSSSRRGYQETQSF. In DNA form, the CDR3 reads TGTGCCAGTAGTTCCTCATCCAGAAGGGGGTACCAAGAGACCCAGTCCTTC.

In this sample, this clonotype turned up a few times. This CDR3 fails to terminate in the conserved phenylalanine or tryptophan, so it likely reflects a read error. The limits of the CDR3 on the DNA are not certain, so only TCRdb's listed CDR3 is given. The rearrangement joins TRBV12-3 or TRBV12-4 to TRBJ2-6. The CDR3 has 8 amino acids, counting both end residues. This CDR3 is CASSSRTS.

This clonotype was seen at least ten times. The CDR3 protein is CASSNSVNEQFF. The CDR3 region has the DNA TGTGCCAGCAGCAACAGCGTCAATGAGCAGTTCTTC. V and J are TRBV7-3 and TRBJ2-1; D remains unclear. The ends were cut back, 5 bases at V and 6 bases at J, with 8 bases in the middle. From germline, CDR1 is SGHTA and CDR2 FQGTGA. The CDR3 sequence is 12 residues long.

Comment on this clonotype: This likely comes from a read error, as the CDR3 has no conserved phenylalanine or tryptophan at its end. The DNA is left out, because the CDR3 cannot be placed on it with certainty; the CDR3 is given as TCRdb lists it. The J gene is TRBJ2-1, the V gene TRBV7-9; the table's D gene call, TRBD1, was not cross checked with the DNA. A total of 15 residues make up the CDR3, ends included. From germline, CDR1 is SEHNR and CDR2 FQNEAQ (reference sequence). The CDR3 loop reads CASSLEAYRYNEQIL.

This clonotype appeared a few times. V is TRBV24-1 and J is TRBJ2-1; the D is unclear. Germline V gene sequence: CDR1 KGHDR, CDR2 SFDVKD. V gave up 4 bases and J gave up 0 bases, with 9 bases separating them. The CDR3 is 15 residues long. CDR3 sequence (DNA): TGTGCCACCAGTGACCCGGTCCTCTCCTACAATGAGCAGTTCTTC. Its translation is CATSDPVLSYNEQFF.

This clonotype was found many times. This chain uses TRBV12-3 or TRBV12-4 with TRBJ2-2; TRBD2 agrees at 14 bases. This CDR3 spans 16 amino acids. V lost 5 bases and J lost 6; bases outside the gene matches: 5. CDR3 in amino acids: CASSPSGLAGAGELFF. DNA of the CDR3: TGTGCCAGCAGTCCCTCGGGACTAGCGGGAGCCGGGGAGCTGTTTTTT.

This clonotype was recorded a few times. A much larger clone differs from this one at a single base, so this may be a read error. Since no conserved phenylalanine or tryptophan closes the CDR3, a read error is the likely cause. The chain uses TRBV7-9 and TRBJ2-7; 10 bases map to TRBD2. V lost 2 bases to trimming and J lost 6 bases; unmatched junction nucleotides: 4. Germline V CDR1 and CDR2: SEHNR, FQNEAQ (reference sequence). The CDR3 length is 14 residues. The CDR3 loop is CASSLLAGAPEQYL. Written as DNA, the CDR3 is TGTGCCAGCAGCTTACTAGCGGGAGCTCCCGAGCAGTACCTC.

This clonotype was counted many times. The CDR3 region is CSAPSSGGRQQETQYF. For the CDR3, the DNA is TGCAGTGCACCCTCATCCGGGGGCCGCCAACAAGAGACCCAGTACTTC. The chain is built from TRBV20-1 and TRBJ2-5; either TRBD1 or TRBD2 may supply D (6 bases each). Trimming cost V 6 bases and J 2 bases, with 22 bases left between them. The length of the CDR3 is 16 residues. Germline V gene data show CDR1 as DFQATT and CDR2 as SNEGSKA (reference sequence).

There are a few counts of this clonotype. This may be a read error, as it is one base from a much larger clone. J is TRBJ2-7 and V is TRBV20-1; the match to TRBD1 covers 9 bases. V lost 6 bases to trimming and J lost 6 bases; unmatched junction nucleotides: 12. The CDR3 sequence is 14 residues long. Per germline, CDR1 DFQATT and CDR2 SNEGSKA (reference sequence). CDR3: CSAQGTGLKAEQYF. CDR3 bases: TGCAGTGCCCAGGGGACAGGGCTGAAAGCCGAGCAGTACTTC.

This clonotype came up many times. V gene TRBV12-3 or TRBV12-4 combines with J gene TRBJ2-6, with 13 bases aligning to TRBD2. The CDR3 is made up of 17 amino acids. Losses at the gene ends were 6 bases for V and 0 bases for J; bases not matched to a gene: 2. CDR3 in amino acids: CASRRTSGGSGANVLTF. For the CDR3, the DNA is TGTGCCAGCAGAAGGACTAGCGGGGGCTCTGGGGCCAACGTCCTGACTTTC.

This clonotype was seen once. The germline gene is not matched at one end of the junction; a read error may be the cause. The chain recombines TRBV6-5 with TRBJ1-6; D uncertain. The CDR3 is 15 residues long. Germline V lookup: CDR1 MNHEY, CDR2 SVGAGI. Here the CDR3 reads CASSYPSGRGSPLHF. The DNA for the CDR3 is TGCGCCAGCAGTTACCCATCTGGCCGAGGATCACCCCTCCACTTT.

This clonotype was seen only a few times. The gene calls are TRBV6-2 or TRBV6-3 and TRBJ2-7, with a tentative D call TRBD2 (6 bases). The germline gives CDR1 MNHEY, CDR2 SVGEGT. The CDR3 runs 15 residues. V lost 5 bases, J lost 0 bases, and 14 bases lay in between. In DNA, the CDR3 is TGTGCCAGCAGTACCTGGGACTCCAGCTCCTACGAGCAGTACTTC. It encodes CASSTWDSSSYEQYF.

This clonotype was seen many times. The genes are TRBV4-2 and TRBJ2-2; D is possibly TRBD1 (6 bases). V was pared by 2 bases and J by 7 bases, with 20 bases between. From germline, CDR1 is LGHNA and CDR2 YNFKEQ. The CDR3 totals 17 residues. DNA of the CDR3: TGTGCCAGCAGCCAAAACCACCCTTCAGGGGTGAACGGGGAGCTGTTTTTT. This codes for CASSQNHPSGVNGELFF.

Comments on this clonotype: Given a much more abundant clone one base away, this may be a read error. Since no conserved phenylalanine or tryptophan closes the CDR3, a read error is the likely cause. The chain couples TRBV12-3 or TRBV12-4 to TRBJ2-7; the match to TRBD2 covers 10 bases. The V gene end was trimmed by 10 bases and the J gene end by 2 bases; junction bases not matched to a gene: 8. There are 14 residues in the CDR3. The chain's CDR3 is CATQGSGGAYEQYL. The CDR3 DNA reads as TGTGCCACACAGGGGAGCGGGGGGGCCTACGAGCAGTACCTC.

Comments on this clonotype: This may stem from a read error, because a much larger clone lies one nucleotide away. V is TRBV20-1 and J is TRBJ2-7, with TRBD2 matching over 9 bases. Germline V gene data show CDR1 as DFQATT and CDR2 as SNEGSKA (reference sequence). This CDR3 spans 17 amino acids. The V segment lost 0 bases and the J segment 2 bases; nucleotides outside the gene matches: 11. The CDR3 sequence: CSARDYEREALAYEQYF. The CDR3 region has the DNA TGCAGTGCTAGAGATTATGAGCGGGAGGCCCTTGCCTACGAGCAGTACTTC.

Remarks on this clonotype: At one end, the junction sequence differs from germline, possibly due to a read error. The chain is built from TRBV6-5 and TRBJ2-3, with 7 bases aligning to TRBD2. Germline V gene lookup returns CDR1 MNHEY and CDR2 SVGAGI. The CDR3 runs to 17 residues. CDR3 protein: CASSHSLAAYSTDTQYF. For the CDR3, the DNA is TGTGCCAGCAGTCACTCCCTAGCGGCCTATAGCACAGATACGCAGTATTTT.